This TCR beta chain was profiled in a study of response to subunit inactivated influenza vaccine. About this clonotype itself: What it binds is unknown.

Study-wide points: The authors suggested that every seasonal influenza vaccination recruits few new T cells.

Germline assignment: CDR1 MDHEN and CDR2 SYDVKM. Trimming pared 3 bases from V and 6 bases from J, leaving 14 bases between. The CDR3 totals 14 residues. TCRdb analysed the RT-PCR reads with MiXCR anew, one entry per CDR3 protein. The sample records fewer than 400,000 distinct CDR3 sequences, 21% being singletons. V is TRBV28 and J is TRBJ1-2; D is ambiguous. This sequence was found in a man aged 45 to 70 who received an inactivated influenza vaccine. Material: PBMCs from blood, obtained 21 months after vaccination. In DNA, the CDR3 is TGTGCCAGCAGTTTTAGGGTAGTGGGAGATGGCTACACCTTC. Translating it yields CASSFRVVGDGYTF.